Presented here are 30 T cell receptor beta chains from one specimen sequenced in a study of CD8 T cells in Susac syndrome. Reverse transcription used about 0.45 to 1 ug RNA and random hexamers. MiXCR, applied by TCRdb to the immunoSEQ multiplex PCR reads, yields one record per CDR3 protein. The repertoire holds about 150,000 distinct CDR3 sequences, with about 96% as singletons. The sample was CD4+ T cells from PBMCs. All receptors derive from a human donor with Susac syndrome.

The rearrangement joins TRBV4-3 to TRBJ2-5, with 10 positions matching TRBD1. The V segment lost 3 bases and the J segment 4 bases; nucleotides outside the gene matches: 5. The CDR3 runs 15 residues. Germline values: CDR1 LGHNA, CDR2 YSLEER. CDR3 loop: CASSHGTGEAETQYF. In nucleotides, the CDR3 is TGCGCCAGCAGCCATGGGACAGGGGAGGCAGAGACCCAGTACTTC.

The rearrangement links TRBV5-1 to TRBJ2-5, with 8 nucleotides matching TRBD1. V dropped 0 bases and J dropped 5; count of bases not matched to a gene: 6. The CDR3 has 15 residues. The V gene's germline CDR1 is SGHRS and CDR2 YFSETQ. CDR3 nucleotide sequence: TGCGCCAGCAGCTTGGAGGTCAGGGGGCAGGAGACCCAGTACTTC. As protein: CASSLEVRGQETQYF.

The chain employs TRBV7-2 and TRBJ2-7, with TRBD2 matching over 12 bases. Germline CDR1 and CDR2: SGHTA and FQGNSA. The ends lost 5 bases at V and 6 bases at J; junction bases unmatched: 2. This CDR3 region has 13 residues. CDR3 nucleotide sequence: TGTGCCAGCAGCAGACTAGCGGGAGTCGAGCAGTACTTC. Its translation is CASSRLAGVEQYF. Using reference TRBV7-2 and TRBJ2-7 for the parts outside the CDR3, the full variable domain is GAGVSQSPSNKVTEKGKDVELRCDPISGHTALYWYRQSLGQGLEFLIYFQGNSAPDKSGLPSDRFSAERTGGSVSTLTIQRTQQEDSAVYLCASSRLAGVEQYFGPGTRLTVT.

The chain links TRBV3-1 to TRBJ2-1, with D perhaps TRBD2 (5 bases). This CDR3 has 14 residues. Germline V gene data show CDR1 as LGHDT and CDR2 as YNNKEL (reference sequence). Trimming removed 1 base at V and 5 bases at J, with 9 bases between. The CDR3 spells CASSQVNGNNEQFF. CDR3 bases: TGTGCCAGCAGCCAAGTAAACGGGAACAATGAGCAGTTCTTC.

The chain recombines TRBV28 with TRBJ1-1; D might be TRBD1 (5 bases). The V end was cut by 5 bases, the J end by 0 bases, with 7 bases between. The CDR3 length is 13 residues. Germline V gene lookup returns CDR1 MDHEN and CDR2 SYDVKM. The CDR3 loop is CASSGAVNTEAFF. CDR3 in DNA: TGTGCCAGCAGTGGGGCGGTGAACACTGAAGCTTTCTTT.

V and J are TRBV9 and TRBJ1-6, with D unclear. This CDR3 comprises 14 residues. Germline V gene data show CDR1 as SGDLS and CDR2 as YYNGEE. Trimming cost V 0 bases and J 5 bases, with 6 bases left between them. This CDR3 reads CASSVGGDNSPLHF. In DNA form, the CDR3 reads TGTGCCAGCAGCGTAGGGGGTGATAATTCACCCCTCCACTTT. The full variable domain, completed using reference TRBV9 and TRBJ1-6, is DSGVTQTPKHLITATGQRVTLRCSPRSGDLSVYWYQQSLDQGLQFLIQYYNGEERAKGNILERFSAQQFPDLHSELNLSSLELGDSALYFCASSVGGDNSPLHFGNGTRLTVT.

This chain connects TRBV29-1 to TRBJ2-7, with D possibly being TRBD1 or TRBD2 (5 bases each). CDR1 is SQVTM, CDR2 ANQGSEA, per germline. CDR3 length equals 12 residues. V was trimmed by 7 bases and J by 6 bases, leaving 16 bases between them. The CDR3 sequence is CSGGNDAIEQYF. The CDR3 DNA follows: TGCAGCGGGGGGAATGATGCTATCGAGCAGTACTTC.

The V gene is TRBV28, the J gene TRBJ2-1; D gene uncertain. Per germline, CDR1 MDHEN and CDR2 SYDVKM. This CDR3 has 10 residues. V shed 6 bases and J shed 5 bases, with 2 bases lying between them. CDR3 loop: CASRDNEQFF. The CDR3 bases are TGTGCCAGCAGAGACAATGAGCAGTTCTTC.

This rearrangement joins TRBV18 to TRBJ2-7; possible D gene TRBD2, 6 bases. This CDR3 spans 13 amino acids. The germline V gene encodes CDR1 KGHSH and CDR2 LQKENI. Trimming stripped 6 bases from V and 7 bases from J, with 16 bases between. CDR3 amino acids: CASSGTEPGEQYV. CDR3 coding DNA: TGTGCCAGCTCTGGGACTGAGCCTGGAGAGCAGTACGTC.

This chain uses TRBV7-2 with TRBJ2-1; 8 nucleotides match TRBD2. This CDR3 comprises 14 residues. From germline, CDR1 is SGHTA and CDR2 FQGNSA. Germline trimming cut 3 bases from V and 7 bases from J; bases unmatched to any gene: 5. The CDR3 DNA reads as TGTGCCAGCAGCTTCTTACTAGCGGTTAATGAGCAGTTCTTC. It translates to CASSFLLAVNEQFF.

The rearrangement links TRBV5-4 to TRBJ2-2, with D hard to call. Trimming left V 2 bases short and J 7 bases short, with 15 bases between. This CDR3 spans 15 amino acids. Germline V gene data show CDR1 as SGHNT and CDR2 as YYREEE (reference sequence). The CDR3 bases are TGTGCCAGCAGCTTACGCCACTCCCGGAGCGGGGAGCTGTTTTTT. Translation: CASSLRHSRSGELFF.

The chain has TRBV9 and TRBJ1-1; a weak D match, TRBD1 (6 bases). V was shortened by 3 bases and J by 1 base, with 10 bases between the two germline ends. Germline CDR1 reads SGDLS; CDR2 reads YYNGEE. The CDR3 extends over 14 amino acids. The CDR3 nucleotides are TGTGCCAGCAGCGCCGGACAGCCGAACACTGAAGCTTTCTTT. Its protein product is CASSAGQPNTEAFF.

The rearrangement joins TRBV29-1 to TRBJ2-3, with 9 bases matching TRBD1. There are 12 residues in the CDR3. Per germline, CDR1 SQVTM and CDR2 ANQGSEA. J gave up 13 bases and V 7 bases, and 12 bases lay outside the gene matches. In nucleotides, the CDR3 is TGCAGCGCGAGAACGGGACAGGGAAGGGAGTATTTT. Amino acid sequence: CSARTGQGREYF.

The chain couples TRBV9 to TRBJ2-5; 12 bases map to TRBD1. This CDR3 has 16 amino acids. CDR1 is SGDLS, CDR2 YYNGEE, per germline. The V gene end was trimmed by 3 bases and the J gene end by 5 bases; junction bases not matched to a gene: 8. The DNA for the CDR3 is TGTGCCAGCAGCGAATCCGGGACAGGGGGCGCGGAGACCCAGTACTTC. The encoded protein is CASSESGTGGAETQYF.

The chain joins TRBV20-1 to TRBJ2-3; D is undetermined. Germline V gives CDR1 DFQATT, CDR2 SNEGSKA (reference sequence). The CDR3 is 15 residues long. Trimming stripped 0 bases from V and 0 bases from J, with 10 bases between. Here the CDR3 reads CSAREYSRSTDTQYF. For the CDR3, the DNA is TGCAGTGCTAGAGAGTACTCCAGGAGCACAGATACGCAGTATTTT.

The chain combines TRBV20-1 with TRBJ2-1; 13 nucleotides agree with TRBD2. J was trimmed by 8 bases and V by 6 bases; bases with no gene match: 7. The germline V gene has CDR1 DFQATT and CDR2 SNEGSKA (reference sequence). This CDR3 comprises 14 residues. This chain's CDR3 is CSARTSGSIYEQFF. The CDR3 nucleotides read TGCAGTGCCCGGACTAGCGGGAGTATCTATGAGCAGTTCTTC.

The chain recombines TRBV5-4 with TRBJ2-7; 9 bases are a match to TRBD2. Trimming took 4 bases from V and 1 from J; bases not matched to a gene: 6. This CDR3 region has 15 residues. The germline gives CDR1 SGHNT, CDR2 YYREEE (reference sequence). CDR3 coding DNA: TGTGCCAGCAGCCTTAGCGGGAGCATTTCCTACGAGCAGTACTTC. Translating gives CASSLSGSISYEQYF.

The rearrangement links TRBV20-1 to TRBJ2-3; perhaps TRBD2 as D (6 bases). Deletions cut 3 bases from V and 1 base from J, with 11 bases between. The CDR3 is made up of 14 amino acids. CDR1 and CDR2 from the germline V gene are DFQATT and SNEGSKA (reference sequence). The CDR3 region has the DNA TGCAGTGCTAGCGGGAGAACGGGCACAGATACGCAGTATTTT. Encoded protein: CSASGRTGTDTQYF.

The chain joins TRBV2 to TRBJ2-3; tentatively, D is TRBD2 (6 bases). The V end was cut by 6 bases, the J end by 2 bases, with 12 bases between. The CDR3 has 14 residues. Looked up from germline, CDR1 is SNHLY and CDR2 is FYNNEI. The CDR3 is CASRTGLNTDTQYF. CDR3 DNA: TGTGCCAGCAGGACGGGACTCAACACAGATACGCAGTATTTT.

The chain has TRBV7-9 and TRBJ1-6; D remains ambiguous. This CDR3 is built from 14 residues. Germline-derived CDR1 and CDR2 are SEHNR and FQNEAQ (reference sequence). The V gene lost 4 bases and the J gene lost 7 bases, with 11 bases spanning the gap. The CDR3, as DNA: TGTGCCAGCAGCTCGACCTCTAACAATTCACCCCTCCACTTT. Its protein product is CASSSTSNNSPLHF.

V is TRBV20-1 and J is TRBJ2-1, with TRBD2 as a possible D gene (8 bases). This CDR3 is built from 13 residues. In germline, CDR1 is DFQATT, CDR2 SNEGSKA (reference sequence). Trimming left V 8 bases short and J 5 bases short, with 16 bases between. This CDR3 is CSTGTAGDNEQFF. The CDR3 DNA reads as TGCAGTACTGGGACAGCGGGAGACAATGAGCAGTTCTTC.

The sample holds one count of this clonotype. This sequence joins TRBV28 and TRBJ2-7, with 7 bases matching TRBD1. The CDR3 extends over 15 amino acids. V shed 0 bases and J 2 bases; nucleotides not matched to a gene: 4. Germline assignment: CDR1 MDHEN and CDR2 SYDVKM. CDR3 loop: CASSLWAGGTYEQYV. In DNA, the CDR3 is TGTGCCAGCAGTTTATGGGCAGGGGGAACCTACGAGCAGTACGTC.

V usage is TRBV20-1 and J usage is TRBJ2-3; a possible D gene is TRBD1 (5 bases). CDR3 size: 13 residues. Trimming stripped 5 bases from V and 4 bases from J, with 13 bases between. Germline V gene lookup returns CDR1 DFQATT and CDR2 SNEGSKA (reference sequence). CDR3 amino acids: CSADLRGSDTQYF. The CDR3 nucleotides are TGCAGTGCTGACTTAAGGGGATCAGATACGCAGTATTTT.

The chain links TRBV27 to TRBJ2-5; unclear D gene. Looked up from germline, CDR1 is MNHEY and CDR2 is SMNVEV (reference sequence). The CDR3 is 13 residues long. Trimming left V 6 bases short and J 5 bases short, with 13 bases between. Written as DNA, the CDR3 is TGTGCCAGCAGCCAGAGCATTGGGGAGACCCAGTACTTC. Translation gives CASSQSIGETQYF.

This clonotype was found a few times. The gene calls are TRBV5-1 and TRBJ2-4; unclear D gene. The CDR3 loop spans 11 amino acids. Trimming took off 5 bases at V and 8 bases at J, with 8 bases between the two ends. Germline V gene data show CDR1 as SGHRS and CDR2 as YFSETQ. The CDR3 loop reads CASRATDIQYF. CDR3 DNA: TGCGCCAGCAGAGCCACGGACATTCAGTACTTC.

This rearrangement joins TRBV5-1 to TRBJ2-2; D not certain. Deletions cut 5 bases from V and 4 bases from J, with 12 bases between. Germline V gives CDR1 SGHRS, CDR2 YFSETQ. This CDR3 is 14 amino acids long. CDR3 region: CASSPDTTTGELFF. The CDR3 nucleotides are TGCGCCAGCAGTCCAGATACTACCACCGGGGAGCTGTTTTTT.

The V and J genes are TRBV3-1 and TRBJ1-5; D not resolved. The CDR3 loop spans 12 amino acids. The germline CDR1 and CDR2 sequences are LGHDT and YNNKEL (reference sequence). Trimming took off 1 base at V and 9 bases at J, with 7 bases between the two ends. The CDR3 sequence is CASSQAGRPQHF. As DNA, the CDR3 is TGTGCCAGCAGCCAAGCAGGACGGCCCCAGCATTTT. Using reference TRBV3-1 and TRBJ1-5 for the parts outside the CDR3, the full variable domain is DTAVSQTPKYLVTQMGNDKSIKCEQNLGHDTMYWYKQDSKKFLKIMFSYNNKELIINETVPNRFSPKSPDKAHLNLHINSLELGDSAVYFCASSQAGRPQHFGDGTRLSIL.

The chain carries TRBV5-1 and TRBJ2-7; D gene uncertain. The CDR3 has 11 amino acids. Germline-derived CDR1 and CDR2 are SGHRS and YFSETQ. Trimming removed 4 bases at V and 3 bases at J, with 5 bases between. The CDR3 coding sequence is TGCGCCAGCAGCATGGACTACGAGCAGTACTTC. This gives the protein CASSMDYEQYF.

The chain joins TRBV29-1 to TRBJ2-3; 7 bases match TRBD1. Germline lookup yields CDR1 SQVTM and CDR2 ANQGSEA. This CDR3 spans 15 amino acids. Trimming at V came to 5 bases and at J to 10 bases, leaving 18 bases not matched to a gene. CDR3 amino acids: CSVKRVGGTHRPQYF. The CDR3 DNA follows: TGCAGCGTTAAGAGGGTAGGGGGCACCCACCGCCCGCAGTATTTT.

The rearrangement links TRBV27 to TRBJ2-7, with D tentatively TRBD2 (5 bases). The CDR3 runs 12 residues. Germline lookup yields CDR1 MNHEY and CDR2 SMNVEV (reference sequence). The ends were cut back, 8 bases at V and 6 bases at J, with 14 bases in the middle. The CDR3 sequence: CASADGMGEQYF. For the CDR3, the DNA is TGTGCCAGCGCGGACGGGATGGGCGAGCAGTACTTC.